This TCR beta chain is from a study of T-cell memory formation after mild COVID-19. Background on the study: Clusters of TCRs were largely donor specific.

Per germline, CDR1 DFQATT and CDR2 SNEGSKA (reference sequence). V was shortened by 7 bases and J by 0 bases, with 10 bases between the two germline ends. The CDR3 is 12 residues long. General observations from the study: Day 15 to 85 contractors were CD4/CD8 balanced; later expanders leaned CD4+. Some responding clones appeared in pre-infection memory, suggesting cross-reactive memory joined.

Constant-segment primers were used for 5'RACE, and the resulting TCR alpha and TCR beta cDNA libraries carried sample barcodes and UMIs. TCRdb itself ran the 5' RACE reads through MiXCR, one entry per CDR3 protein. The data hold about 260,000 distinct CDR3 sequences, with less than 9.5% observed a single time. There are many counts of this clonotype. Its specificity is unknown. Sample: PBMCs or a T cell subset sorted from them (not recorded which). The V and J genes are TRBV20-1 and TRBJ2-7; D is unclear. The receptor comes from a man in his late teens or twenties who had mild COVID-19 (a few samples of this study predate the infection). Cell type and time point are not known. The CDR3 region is CSVEDLSYEQYF. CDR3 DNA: TGCAGTGTTGAGGATCTCTCCTACGAGCAGTACTTC.